A selection of T cell receptor beta chains follows, all from one sample in a study of early T cells in non-severe SARS-CoV-2 infection. In TCRdb, the 5' RACE reads were re-called with MiXCR into one record per CDR3 protein. The sample records about 17,000 distinct CDR3 sequences, more than 5.5% being singletons. The input for sequencing was whole blood, taken at baseline. The receptors were gathered from an adult who was a healthcare worker with PCR-confirmed SARS-CoV-2 infection or an uninfected control (not recorded which). The conserved cysteine and the conserved F or W are not part of the CDR3 here. The order of the fields is clone size, J gene, CDR3 length, V gene, CDR3 protein. Size is omitted from some rows. Given values are once, few, many or a class for expanded clones.

clone size: many; J gene: TRBJ1-4; CDR3 length: 14; V gene: TRBV4-3; CDR3 protein: ASSQDVAGGDEKLF
clone size: -; J gene: TRBJ2-2; CDR3 length: 10; V gene: TRBV6-1; CDR3 protein: ASVDGGGELF
clone size: medium-sized; J gene: TRBJ2-5; CDR3 length: 14; V gene: TRBV4-3; CDR3 protein: ASSQGDWGAQETQY
clone size: many; J gene: TRBJ2-7; CDR3 length: 14; V gene: TRBV6-1; CDR3 protein: ASSELLGDVAYEQY
clone size: many; J gene: TRBJ2-7; CDR3 length: 10; V gene: TRBV12-3/TRBV12-4; CDR3 protein: ASGDGSYEQY
clone size: many; J gene: TRBJ1-1; CDR3 length: 14; V gene: TRBV12-3/TRBV12-4; CDR3 protein: ASSSLRVISNTEAF
clone size: many; J gene: TRBJ2-7; CDR3 length: 13; V gene: TRBV4-2; CDR3 protein: ASSQVVSSRYEQY
clone size: many; J gene: TRBJ2-2; CDR3 length: 12; V gene: TRBV19; CDR3 protein: ASSSAGGIGELF
clone size: few; J gene: TRBJ2-5; CDR3 length: 13; V gene: TRBV5-1; CDR3 protein: ASSFSRGRLETQY
clone size: few; J gene: TRBJ2-6; CDR3 length: 14; V gene: TRBV27; CDR3 protein: ASSSLGGYGANVLT
clone size: many; J gene: TRBJ2-3; CDR3 length: 12; V gene: TRBV19; CDR3 protein: AKKGDRRTDTQY
clone size: many; J gene: TRBJ1-2; CDR3 length: 13; V gene: TRBV7-2; CDR3 protein: ASSLGTVETRGYT
clone size: many; J gene: TRBJ2-3; CDR3 length: 11; V gene: TRBV14; CDR3 protein: ASSQVSGWTQY
clone size: many; J gene: TRBJ1-3; CDR3 length: 13; V gene: TRBV4-1; CDR3 protein: ASSADGNSGNTIY
clone size: many; J gene: TRBJ2-6; CDR3 length: 15; V gene: TRBV18; CDR3 protein: ASSPPRQGTGANVLT
clone size: medium-sized; J gene: TRBJ2-7; CDR3 length: 11; V gene: TRBV5-1; CDR3 protein: ASKNAGGDEQY
clone size: few; J gene: TRBJ2-1; CDR3 length: 14; V gene: TRBV4-2; CDR3 protein: ASSQDGSSPYNEQF
clone size: -; J gene: TRBJ2-6; CDR3 length: 12; V gene: TRBV5-1; CDR3 protein: ASSLVSGANVLT
clone size: -; J gene: TRBJ2-7; CDR3 length: 12; V gene: TRBV27; CDR3 protein: ASSLDGGAAEQY
clone size: many; J gene: TRBJ2-3; CDR3 length: 15; V gene: TRBV9; CDR3 protein: ASSAVTSGGASDTQY
clone size: many; J gene: TRBJ1-5; CDR3 length: 14; V gene: TRBV6-5; CDR3 protein: ASRSLRQGNNQPQH
clone size: few; J gene: TRBJ2-7; CDR3 length: 12; V gene: TRBV4-3; CDR3 protein: ASSQDLMSYEQY
clone size: few; J gene: TRBJ2-7; CDR3 length: 11; V gene: TRBV7-9; CDR3 protein: ASSLGRSYEQY
clone size: many; J gene: TRBJ2-5; CDR3 length: 9; V gene: TRBV12-5; CDR3 protein: ASGTSETQY
clone size: many; J gene: TRBJ2-1; CDR3 length: 14; V gene: TRBV15; CDR3 protein: ATSRGSGASYNEQF
clone size: many; J gene: TRBJ2-1; CDR3 length: 12; V gene: TRBV19; CDR3 protein: ASSLGHLSNEQF
clone size: -; J gene: TRBJ2-7; CDR3 length: 10; V gene: TRBV28; CDR3 protein: ASSFGGHEQY
clone size: few; J gene: TRBJ1-1; CDR3 length: 16; V gene: TRBV5-1; CDR3 protein: ASSFLTGTDEFDTEAF
clone size: -; J gene: TRBJ2-1; CDR3 length: 13; V gene: TRBV2; CDR3 protein: ASSKSTGAYNEQF
clone size: many; J gene: TRBJ2-1; CDR3 length: 13; V gene: TRBV6-4; CDR3 protein: ASSIGLAAPNEQF
clone size: -; J gene: TRBJ2-7; CDR3 length: 12; V gene: TRBV11-2; CDR3 protein: ASSVDRGEYEQY
clone size: many; J gene: TRBJ2-2; CDR3 length: 10; V gene: TRBV29-1; CDR3 protein: SATGPAGELF
clone size: many; J gene: TRBJ1-5; CDR3 length: 13; V gene: TRBV5-5; CDR3 protein: ASSLALNSNQPQH
clone size: few; J gene: TRBJ1-6; CDR3 length: 17; V gene: TRBV30; CDR3 protein: AWSVIGQGSAMGNSPLH
clone size: -; J gene: TRBJ2-3; CDR3 length: 12; V gene: TRBV25-1; CDR3 protein: ASSLDWYTDTQY
clone size: -; J gene: TRBJ2-5; CDR3 length: 11; V gene: TRBV7-2; CDR3 protein: ASSWALQETQY
clone size: many; J gene: TRBJ2-5; CDR3 length: 11; V gene: TRBV3-1; CDR3 protein: ASSQGPQETQY
clone size: many; J gene: TRBJ2-2; CDR3 length: 15; V gene: TRBV18; CDR3 protein: ASSPKERQRNTGELF
clone size: -; J gene: TRBJ1-2; CDR3 length: 12; V gene: TRBV7-2; CDR3 protein: ASSFDGRDYGYT
clone size: many; J gene: TRBJ2-6; CDR3 length: 14; V gene: TRBV13; CDR3 protein: ASSTHRESGANVLT
clone size: many; J gene: TRBJ1-5; CDR3 length: 17; V gene: TRBV6-1; CDR3 protein: ASRTVGGPPIYSNQPQH
clone size: -; J gene: TRBJ2-3; CDR3 length: 14; V gene: TRBV4-3; CDR3 protein: ASSQATSVITDTQY
clone size: few; J gene: TRBJ2-1; CDR3 length: 11; V gene: TRBV5-5; CDR3 protein: ASSPGGANEQF
clone size: -; J gene: TRBJ1-4; CDR3 length: 15; V gene: TRBV7-9; CDR3 protein: ASSGRVGDPLGEKLF